This is a list of T cell receptor beta chains from one sample in a study of blood T cells in healthy people across ages. TCRdb passed the 5' RACE reads through MiXCR, listing each CDR3 protein once. The sample holds 1.4 million to 1.5 million distinct CDR3 sequences, roughly 45% seen once. What was sequenced was blood. These receptors were taken from a woman aged 18-29 years in good health. Each CDR3 is given with its conserved first and last residue. A D gene is named only where the DNA matches it firmly. Expanded clones are given a class, and other clones once, few, many or no size at all.

clone_size d_call j_call v_call cdr3_nt cdr3_aa
. . TRBJ1-1 TRBV7-6 TGTGCCAGCAGCTTTGGAGGGAACGGGAACACTGAAGCTTTCTTT CASSFGGNGNTEAFF
. . TRBJ2-7 TRBV5-8 TGTGCCATCTCCGGGGGGGACAGACCCTACGAGCAGTACTTC CAISGGDRPYEQYF
once TRBD1 TRBJ1-1 TRBV11-1 TGTGCCAGCAGCCCCGAGAGGGGGCTGAACACTGAAGCTTTCTTT CASSPERGLNTEAFF
few TRBD1 TRBJ2-7 TRBV20-1 TGCAGTGCTAGCCTCCCGGGACAGGGGGTCTCCTACGAGCAGTACTTC CSASLPGQGVSYEQYF
many . TRBJ2-4 TRBV29-1 TGCAGCGCCTCGCAGGGTAGCTTCTTAGCCAAAAACATTCAGTACTTC CSASQGSFLAKNIQYF
. TRBD1 TRBJ1-2 TRBV6-1 TGTGCCAGCATGGGACAGGGATGGGGAATAGCCTATGGCTACACCTTC CASMGQGWGIAYGYTF
many . TRBJ2-7 TRBV7-2 TGTGCCAGCAGTTTAGGAGGGATTACCTACGAGCAGTACTTC CASSLGGITYEQYF
. . TRBJ1-2 TRBV3-1 TGTGCCAGCAGCCAAGGGTGGGACCGAGGGACCACCTTC CASSQGWDRGTTF
. . TRBJ2-5 TRBV29-1 TGCAGCGTTGCGGAGGGGCAAGAGGCCCAGTACTTC CSVAEGQEAQYF
few TRBD2 TRBJ2-3 TRBV20-1 TGCAGTGCTAGTACCCTGGCGGGAGTTGGGGATACGCAGTATTTT CSASTLAGVGDTQYF
few . TRBJ2-7 TRBV27 TGTGCCAGCCTGGACAAAACAGTGGGGTACGAGCAGTACTTC CASLDKTVGYEQYF
. . TRBJ2-1 TRBV27 TGTGCCAGCAGTCTTGGGGCTATGAGAGATGAGCAGTTCTTC CASSLGAMRDEQFF
. TRBD1 TRBJ1-2 TRBV2 TGTGCCAGCACCAACGGACAGGGTGGTTATGGCTACACCTTC CASTNGQGGYGYTF
. . TRBJ2-5 TRBV3-1 TGTGCCAGCAGTCGTACTAGCTTGGAGACCCAGTACTTC CASSRTSLETQYF
. TRBD2 TRBJ2-7 TRBV20-1 TGCAGTGCTAGCCGTTCCCGGGGGGGGCCATCCTACGAGCAGTACTTC CSASRSRGGPSYEQYF
. TRBD1 TRBJ2-6 TRBV6-5 TGTGCCAGCAGTACGCTACAGGGGTCTGGGGCCAACGTCCTGACTTTC CASSTLQGSGANVLTF